One sample yielded the 25 T cell receptor beta chains listed below, sequenced in a study of control samples from healthy donors and cancer patients. TCRdb's table, derived via immunoSEQ multiplex PCR, lists solely in-frame clones and lacks some. The table has 150,000 to 200,000 clones, around 90% seen once. Specimen: blood. These receptors were obtained from a man aged 25 to 45 in good health.

This sequence joins TRBV30 and TRBJ2-1, with TRBD1 matching over 7 bases. The length of the CDR3 is 16 residues. The V gene's germline CDR1 is GTSNPN and CDR2 SVGIG (reference sequence). The J segment lost 6 bases and the V segment lost 3 bases, leaving 14 bases of the junction unmatched. The CDR3 DNA follows: TGTGCCTGGAGATCACCCAGGGGGAATCTACGCAATGAGCAGTTCTTC. It is translated as CAWRSPRGNLRNEQFF.

This chain uses TRBV6-5 with TRBJ2-7, with D perhaps matching TRBD1 (5 bases). Germline V CDR1 and CDR2: MNHEY, SVGAGI. Trimming removed 6 bases from V and 2 bases from J, with 14 bases in between. This CDR3 spans 14 amino acids. Here the CDR3 DNA reads TGTGCCAGCAGAACGTCAGGGTTCCCCTACGAGCAGTACTTC. This translates into CASRTSGFPYEQYF.

The rearrangement uses TRBV6-5 and TRBJ1-6, with no clear D. Trimming stripped 5 bases from V and 9 bases from J, with 14 bases between. This CDR3 spans 14 amino acids. CDR1 MNHEY and CDR2 SVGAGI come from the germline V gene. As DNA, the CDR3 is TGTGCCAGCAGTCAGACCCTACTAATTTCACCCCTCCACTTT. It codes for CASSQTLLISPLHF.

The V gene is TRBV28, the J gene TRBJ2-3, with TRBD2 matching 8 bases. V dropped 2 bases and J dropped 5; count of bases not matched to a gene: 9. CDR1 and CDR2 from the germline V gene are MDHEN and SYDVKM. This CDR3 has 16 amino acids. CDR3 sequence (DNA): TGTGCCAGCAGTTTACCCCGGGAGGGCCTAGGAGATACGCAGTATTTT. It codes for CASSLPREGLGDTQYF.

V and J are TRBV3-1 (or the pseudogene TRBV3-2) and TRBJ1-1; D is unclear. Looked up from germline, CDR1 is LGHDT and CDR2 is YNNKEL (reference sequence). The CDR3 is 14 residues long. The V gene lost 7 bases and the J gene lost 3 bases, with 15 bases spanning the gap. The DNA for the CDR3 is TGTGCCAGCACCTCCTCCCGCCCGGACACTGAAGCTTTCTTT. Protein sequence: CASTSSRPDTEAFF.

This chain connects TRBV7-8 to TRBJ2-7; unclear D gene. The CDR3 loop spans 16 amino acids. CDR1 SGHVS and CDR2 FQNEAQ come from the germline V gene. The V and J ends lost 2 bases and 0 bases respectively, with 14 bases between them. CDR3 bases: TGTGCCAGCAGCTTATCGGACCTCTCCCTCTCCTACGAGCAGTACTTC. Its translation is CASSLSDLSLSYEQYF.

The chain has TRBV6-5 and TRBJ2-3, with TRBD1 as a possible D gene (6 bases). V gave up 7 bases and J gave up 3 bases, with 11 bases separating them. This CDR3 is built from 13 residues. The germline gives CDR1 MNHEY, CDR2 SVGAGI. CDR3: CASIKGGTDTQYF. CDR3 nucleotides: TGTGCCAGCATCAAAGGGGGAACAGATACGCAGTATTTT.

The chain couples TRBV25-1 to TRBJ1-4; D might be TRBD1 (5 bases). Germline CDR1 is MGHDK and CDR2 is SYGVNS. V gave up 11 bases and J gave up 7 bases, with 20 bases separating them. This CDR3 region has 14 residues. As DNA, the CDR3 is TGTGCCCCCTTTTCGGGGGAGTACGGTGAAAAACTGTTTTTT. Translating it yields CAPFSGEYGEKLFF.

V is TRBV5-4 and J is TRBJ1-2; D is uncertain. CDR3 length equals 17 residues. V gave up 4 bases and J gave up 4 bases, with 23 bases separating them. Germline loops: CDR1 SGHNT, CDR2 YYREEE (reference sequence). The chain's CDR3 is CASSPTSLGSLLYGYTF. DNA of the CDR3: TGTGCCAGCAGCCCAACCTCCCTTGGGTCCTTACTCTATGGCTACACCTTC.

V usage is TRBV6-6 and J usage is TRBJ2-7; 9 bases fit TRBD1. V shed 0 bases, J shed 2 bases, and the junction held 2 bases outside the gene matches. CDR3 length: 15 amino acids. Germline loops: CDR1 MNHNY, CDR2 SVGAGI (reference sequence). In nucleotides, the CDR3 is TGTGCCAGCAGTTACTCTGGGACAGGGACCTACGAGCAGTACTTC. This encodes CASSYSGTGTYEQYF.

This clone was seen once. V usage is TRBV7-9 and J usage is TRBJ2-7, with D possibly matching TRBD1 (6 bases). CDR1 SEHNR and CDR2 FQNEAQ come from the germline V gene (reference sequence). Trimming pared 5 bases from V and 3 bases from J, leaving 11 bases between. This CDR3 contains 13 residues. This chain's CDR3 is CASSPWTVYEQYF. The CDR3 nucleotides are TGTGCCAGCAGCCCCTGGACAGTCTACGAGCAGTACTTC.

V is TRBV7-9 and J is TRBJ1-1, with a weak D call TRBD1 (5 bases). The CDR3 is 17 amino acids. Trimming removed 5 bases at V and 2 bases at J, with 21 bases between. CDR1 is SEHNR and CDR2 is FQNEAQ in the germline V gene (reference sequence). CDR3 protein: CASSPLGEGYSNTEAFF. The CDR3 DNA reads as TGTGCCAGCAGCCCTTTAGGGGAGGGATACTCTAACACTGAAGCTTTCTTT.

The chain uses TRBV3-1 (or the pseudogene TRBV3-2) and TRBJ2-1; D remains unclear. CDR1 is LGHDT and CDR2 is YNNKEL in the germline V gene (reference sequence). This CDR3 contains 12 residues. V was shortened by 5 bases and J by 9 bases, with 11 bases between the two germline ends. As DNA, the CDR3 is TGTGCCAGCAGCAAAAGGGATAGTGAGCAGTTCTTC. It specifies CASSKRDSEQFF.

This sequence joins TRBV7-3 and TRBJ2-3; no clear D gene. V lost 5 bases and J 1 base, leaving 10 bases between the germline ends. Germline-derived CDR1 and CDR2 are SGHTA and FQGTGA. There are 14 residues in the CDR3. This CDR3 is CASSPTIRTDTQYF. The CDR3 DNA reads TGTGCCAGCAGCCCCACGATCCGCACAGATACGCAGTATTTT.

The gene calls are TRBV11-2 and TRBJ2-6; D gene unclear. Trimming cost V 7 bases and J 0 bases, with 7 bases left between them. The germline V gene has CDR1 SGHAT and CDR2 FQNNGV. The CDR3 extends over 14 amino acids. The CDR3 protein is CASNYRSGANVLTF. DNA for the CDR3: TGTGCCAGCAATTATCGCTCTGGGGCCAACGTCCTGACTTTC.

The chain couples TRBV15 to TRBJ1-4, with TRBD1 as a possible D gene (5 bases). Germline V lookup: CDR1 LNHNV, CDR2 YYDKDF (reference sequence). With 5 bases removed from V and 7 bases from J, the gap between germline ends came to 20 bases. The CDR3 is 16 residues long. CDR3 region: CATSPTSGRMGEKLFF. The CDR3 nucleotides are TGTGCCACCAGCCCTACGTCGGGACGTATGGGTGAAAAACTGTTTTTT.

Worth noting for this clone: Relative to the germline gene, one junction end is altered; a read error may explain this. Other nucleotide sequences from this sample produce the same CDR3. The chain carries TRBV7-9 and TRBJ1-5; no definite D call. CDR1 is SEHNR, CDR2 FQNEAQ, per germline (reference sequence). CDR3 length: 17 residues. CDR3: CASSSEIGSYSNQPQHF. The CDR3 DNA follows: TGTGCTAGCAGCTCAGAAATTGGGAGCTATAGCAATCAGCCCCAGCATTTT.

This chain uses TRBV12-3 or TRBV12-4 with TRBJ1-2; no definite D call. Trimming pared 1 base from V and 7 bases from J, leaving 10 bases between. CDR3 length: 13 residues. The CDR3 DNA sequence: TGTGCCAGCAGTTTAGGTGGCGACGGTGGCTACACCTTC. Its protein is CASSLGGDGGYTF.

This sequence joins TRBV6-5 and TRBJ2-6; D unresolved. CDR3 length: 15 amino acids. Trimming pared 6 bases from V and 0 bases from J, leaving 9 bases between. Germline loops: CDR1 MNHEY, CDR2 SVGAGI. The CDR3 region has the DNA TGTGCCAGCAGCTGGGTTTCCTCTGGGGCCAACGTCCTGACTTTC. Protein sequence: CASSWVSSGANVLTF.

The rearrangement joins TRBV6-4 to TRBJ2-2; D is unresolved. V was pared by 3 bases and J by 5 bases, with 7 bases between. The CDR3 spans 13 residues. Germline V lookup: CDR1 MRHNA, CDR2 SNTAGT. The CDR3 loop reads CASSEDRTGELFF. The CDR3 coding sequence is TGTGCCAGCAGTGAAGATAGGACCGGGGAGCTGTTTTTT.

This chain uses TRBV5-6 with TRBJ1-2; the D is unclear. CDR3 length: 16 amino acids. Germline V gene lookup returns CDR1 SGHDT and CDR2 YYEEEE. V lost 1 base to trimming and J lost 3 bases, with 16 bases between them. The CDR3, as DNA: TGTGCCAGCAGCTTGACCCGAGATTTCGGGCACTATGGCTACACCTTC. Protein: CASSLTRDFGHYGYTF.

The rearrangement links TRBV6-5 to TRBJ2-7; 9 bases line up with TRBD2. The germline CDR1 and CDR2 sequences are MNHEY and SVGAGI. V lost 11 bases and J lost 0; bases outside the gene matches: 11. There are 15 residues in the CDR3. The CDR3 DNA is TGTGCCTCCTCAACTGCGGGAGGGCTCTCCTACGAGCAGTACTTC. Translation gives CASSTAGGLSYEQYF.

The chain links TRBV6-1 to TRBJ2-3; 8 bases map to TRBD2. The germline CDR1 and CDR2 sequences are MNHNS and SASEGT. The CDR3 totals 16 residues. After removal of 2 bases from V and 0 bases from J, the junction contained 4 bases not matched to a gene. CDR3 nucleotides: TGTGCCAGCAGTGAAAGGCCTAGCGGGAGCACAGATACGCAGTATTTT. Encoded protein: CASSERPSGSTDTQYF.

The genes are TRBV10-3 and TRBJ2-2; TRBD1 is a possible D gene (6 bases). In germline, CDR1 is ENHRY, CDR2 SYGVKD. The CDR3 has 16 amino acids. Trimming stripped 5 bases from V and 1 base from J, with 14 bases between. The CDR3 sequence: CAISSTGQRNTGELFF. DNA for the CDR3: TGTGCCATCAGTAGTACAGGACAGAGGAACACCGGGGAGCTGTTTTTT.

The CDR3 loop is CASSLGSQSNSPLHF. The DNA for the CDR3 is TGTGCCAGCAGCTTAGGATCCCAGTCGAATTCACCCCTCCACTTT. The J gene is TRBJ1-6, the V gene TRBV7-3; the D is unclear. The CDR3 consists of 15 residues. V dropped 2 bases and J dropped 7 bases, with 12 bases sitting between them. Per germline, CDR1 SGHTA and CDR2 FQGTGA.